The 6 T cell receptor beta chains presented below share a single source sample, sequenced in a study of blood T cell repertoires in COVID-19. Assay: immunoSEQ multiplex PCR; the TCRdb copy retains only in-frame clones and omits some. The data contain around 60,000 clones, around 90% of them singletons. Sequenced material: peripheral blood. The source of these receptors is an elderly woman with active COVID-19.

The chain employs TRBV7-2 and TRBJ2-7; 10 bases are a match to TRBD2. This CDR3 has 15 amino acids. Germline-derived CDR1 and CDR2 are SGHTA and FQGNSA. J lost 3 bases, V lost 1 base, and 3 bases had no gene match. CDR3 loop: CASSLGLAGDYEQYF. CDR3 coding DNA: TGTGCCAGCAGCTTAGGGCTAGCGGGGGACTACGAGCAGTACTTC.

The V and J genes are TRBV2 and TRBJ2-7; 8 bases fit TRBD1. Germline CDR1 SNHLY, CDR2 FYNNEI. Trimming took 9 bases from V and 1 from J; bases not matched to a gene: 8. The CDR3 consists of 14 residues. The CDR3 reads CASAPRTGSYEQYV. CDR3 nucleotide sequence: TGTGCCAGTGCCCCGAGGACAGGGTCCTACGAGCAGTACGTC.

CDR3 DNA: TGTGCCAGCACAACCCATAGACAAGTCACAGATACGCAGTATTTT. As protein: CASTTHRQVTDTQYF. The genes are TRBV28 and TRBJ2-3; no definite D call. V was pared by 7 bases and J by 2 bases, with 16 bases between. This CDR3 spans 15 amino acids. Germline CDR1 reads MDHEN; CDR2 reads SYDVKM.

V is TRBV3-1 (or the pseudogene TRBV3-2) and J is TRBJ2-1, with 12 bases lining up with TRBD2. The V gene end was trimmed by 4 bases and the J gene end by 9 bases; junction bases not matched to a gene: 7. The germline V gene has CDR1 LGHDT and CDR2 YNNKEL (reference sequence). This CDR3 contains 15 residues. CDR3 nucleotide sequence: TGTGCCAGCAGCCCGACTAGCGGGAGCAGGGGTGAGCAGTTCTTC. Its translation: CASSPTSGSRGEQFF.

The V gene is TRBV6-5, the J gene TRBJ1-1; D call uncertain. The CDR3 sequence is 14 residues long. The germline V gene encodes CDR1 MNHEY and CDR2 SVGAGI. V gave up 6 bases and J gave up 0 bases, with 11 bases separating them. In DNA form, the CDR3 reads TGTGCCAGCAGACACCCCGAATTGAACACTGAAGCTTTCTTT. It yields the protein CASRHPELNTEAFF.

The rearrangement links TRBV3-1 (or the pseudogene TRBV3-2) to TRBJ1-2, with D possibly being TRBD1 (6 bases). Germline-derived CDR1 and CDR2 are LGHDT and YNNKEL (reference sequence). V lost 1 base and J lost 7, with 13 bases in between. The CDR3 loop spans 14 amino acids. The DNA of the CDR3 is TGTGCCAGCAGCCAAGGAACAGGGTTAACTGGCTACACCTTC. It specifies CASSQGTGLTGYTF.